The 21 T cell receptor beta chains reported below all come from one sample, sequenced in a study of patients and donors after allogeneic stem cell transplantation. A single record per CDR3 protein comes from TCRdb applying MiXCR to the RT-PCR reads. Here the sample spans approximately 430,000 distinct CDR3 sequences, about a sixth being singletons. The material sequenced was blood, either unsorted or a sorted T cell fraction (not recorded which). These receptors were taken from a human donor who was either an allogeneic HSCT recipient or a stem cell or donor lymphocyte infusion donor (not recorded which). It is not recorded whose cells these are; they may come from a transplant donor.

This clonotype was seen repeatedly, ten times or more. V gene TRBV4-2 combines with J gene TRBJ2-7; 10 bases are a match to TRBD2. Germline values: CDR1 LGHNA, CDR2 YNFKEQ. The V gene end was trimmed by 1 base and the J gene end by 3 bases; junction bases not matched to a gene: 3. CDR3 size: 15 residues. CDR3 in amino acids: CASSQGLAGNYEQYF. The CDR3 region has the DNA TGTGCCAGCAGCCAAGGACTAGCGGGCAACTACGAGCAGTACTTC.

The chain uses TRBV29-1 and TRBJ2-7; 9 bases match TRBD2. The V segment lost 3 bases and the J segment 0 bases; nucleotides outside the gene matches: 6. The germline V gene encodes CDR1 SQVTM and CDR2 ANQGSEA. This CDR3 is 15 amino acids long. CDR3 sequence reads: CSVDSSGGSSYEQYF. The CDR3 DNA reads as TGCAGCGTTGACTCCAGCGGGGGGAGCTCCTACGAGCAGTACTTC.

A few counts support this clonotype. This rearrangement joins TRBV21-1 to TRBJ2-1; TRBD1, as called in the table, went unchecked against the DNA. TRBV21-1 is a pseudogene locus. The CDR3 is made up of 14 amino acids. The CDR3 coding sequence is TGTGCCAGCAGCAAAGCGCGCCGGGACGATGAGCAGTTCTTC. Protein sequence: CASSKARRDDEQFF.

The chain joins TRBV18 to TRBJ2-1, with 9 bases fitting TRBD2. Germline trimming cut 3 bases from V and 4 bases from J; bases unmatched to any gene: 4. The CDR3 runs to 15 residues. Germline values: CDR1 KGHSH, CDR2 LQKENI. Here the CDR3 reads CASSPQREVYNEQFF. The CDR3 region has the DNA TGTGCCAGCTCACCTCAGCGGGAGGTATACAATGAGCAGTTCTTC.

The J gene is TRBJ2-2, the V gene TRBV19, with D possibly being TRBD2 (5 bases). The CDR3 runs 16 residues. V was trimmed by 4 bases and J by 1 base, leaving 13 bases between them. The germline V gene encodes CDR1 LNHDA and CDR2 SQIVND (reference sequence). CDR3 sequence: CASSSMVAKNTGELFF. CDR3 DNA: TGTGCCAGTAGTAGCATGGTAGCGAAGAACACCGGGGAGCTGTTTTTT.

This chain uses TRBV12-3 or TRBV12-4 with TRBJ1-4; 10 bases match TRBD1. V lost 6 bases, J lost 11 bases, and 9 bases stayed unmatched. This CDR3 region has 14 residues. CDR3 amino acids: CASRDRDRGNKLFF. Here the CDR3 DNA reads TGTGCCAGCAGGGACCGGGACAGGGGTAATAAACTGTTTTTT.

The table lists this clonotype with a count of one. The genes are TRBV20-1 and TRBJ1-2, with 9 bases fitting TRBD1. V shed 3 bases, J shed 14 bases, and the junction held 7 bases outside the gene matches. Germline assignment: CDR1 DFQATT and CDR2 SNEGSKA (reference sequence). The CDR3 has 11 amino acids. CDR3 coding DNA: TGCAGTGCTAGGGACAGGGGCTTCGGAACCTTC. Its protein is CSARDRGFGTF.

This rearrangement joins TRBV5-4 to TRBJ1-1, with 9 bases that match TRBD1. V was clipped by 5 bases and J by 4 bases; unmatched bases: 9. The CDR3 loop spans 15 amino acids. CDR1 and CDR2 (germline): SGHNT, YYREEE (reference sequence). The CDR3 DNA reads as TGTGCCAGCAGTTTTCCGGGACAGGGTGGCACTGAAGCTTTCTTT. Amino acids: CASSFPGQGGTEAFF.

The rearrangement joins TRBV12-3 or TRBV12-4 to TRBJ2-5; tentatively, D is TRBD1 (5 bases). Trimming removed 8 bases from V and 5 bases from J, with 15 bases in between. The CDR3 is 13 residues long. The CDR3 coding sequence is TGTGCCAGCGGGGCTAGAGTTTCCGAGACCCAGTACTTC. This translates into CASGARVSETQYF.

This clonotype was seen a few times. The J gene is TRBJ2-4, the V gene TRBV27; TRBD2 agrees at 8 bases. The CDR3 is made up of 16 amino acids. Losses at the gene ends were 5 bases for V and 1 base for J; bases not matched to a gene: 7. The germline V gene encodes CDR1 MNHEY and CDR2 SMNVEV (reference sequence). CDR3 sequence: CASSLRTSFAKNIQYF. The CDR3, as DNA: TGTGCCAGCAGTCTGCGGACTAGCTTCGCCAAAAACATTCAGTACTTC.

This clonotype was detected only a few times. In DNA, the CDR3 is TGCAGCGTCGTGATAGATTTCACAGATACGCAGTATTTT. It is translated as CSVVIDFTDTQYF. V gene TRBV29-1 combines with J gene TRBJ2-3, with unresolved D. The germline CDR1 and CDR2 sequences are SQVTM and ANQGSEA. V lost 6 bases and J lost 2, with 12 bases in between. This CDR3 has 13 amino acids.

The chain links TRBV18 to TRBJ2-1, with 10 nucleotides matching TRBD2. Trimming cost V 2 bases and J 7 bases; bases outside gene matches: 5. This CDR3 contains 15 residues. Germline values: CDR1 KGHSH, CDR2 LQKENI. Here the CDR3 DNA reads TGTGCCAGCTCACCAAAGAGCGGGAGGGCAAATGAGCAGTTCTTC. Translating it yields CASSPKSGRANEQFF.

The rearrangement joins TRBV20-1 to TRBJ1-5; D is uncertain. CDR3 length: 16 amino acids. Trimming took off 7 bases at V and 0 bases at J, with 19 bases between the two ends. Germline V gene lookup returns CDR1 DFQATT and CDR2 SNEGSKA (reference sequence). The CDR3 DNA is TGCAGTGTCTTGGACGGCCGAGATTATAGCAATCAGCCCCAGCATTTT. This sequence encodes CSVLDGRDYSNQPQHF.

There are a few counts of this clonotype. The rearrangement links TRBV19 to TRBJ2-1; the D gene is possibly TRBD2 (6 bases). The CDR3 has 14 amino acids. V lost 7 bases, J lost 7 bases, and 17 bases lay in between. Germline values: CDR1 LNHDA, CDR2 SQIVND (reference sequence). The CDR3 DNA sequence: TGTGCCAGTAACCTGCCCGGGACTGAGAATGAGCAGTTCTTC. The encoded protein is CASNLPGTENEQFF.

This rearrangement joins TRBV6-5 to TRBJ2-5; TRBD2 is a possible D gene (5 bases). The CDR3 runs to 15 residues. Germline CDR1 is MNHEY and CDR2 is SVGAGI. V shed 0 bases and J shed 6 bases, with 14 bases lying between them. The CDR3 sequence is CASSYSGETPKTQYF. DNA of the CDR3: TGTGCCAGCAGTTACTCCGGGGAGACCCCCAAGACCCAGTACTTC.

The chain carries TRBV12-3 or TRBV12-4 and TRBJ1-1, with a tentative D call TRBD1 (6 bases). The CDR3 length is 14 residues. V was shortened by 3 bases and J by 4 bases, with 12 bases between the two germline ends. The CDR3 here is CASSFGGMTTEAFF. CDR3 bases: TGTGCCAGCAGTTTCGGGGGCATGACCACTGAAGCTTTCTTT.

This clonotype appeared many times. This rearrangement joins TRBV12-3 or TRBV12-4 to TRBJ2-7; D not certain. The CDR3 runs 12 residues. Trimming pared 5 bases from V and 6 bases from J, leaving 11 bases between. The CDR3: CASSPINAEQYF. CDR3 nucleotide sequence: TGTGCCAGCAGTCCAATAAATGCCGAGCAGTACTTC.

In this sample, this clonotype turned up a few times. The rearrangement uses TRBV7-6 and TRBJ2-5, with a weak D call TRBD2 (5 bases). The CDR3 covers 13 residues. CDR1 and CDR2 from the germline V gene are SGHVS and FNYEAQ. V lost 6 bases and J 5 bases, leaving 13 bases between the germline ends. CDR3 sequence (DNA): TGTGCCAGCAGATCGGGAAACCTGGAGACCCAGTACTTC. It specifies CASRSGNLETQYF.

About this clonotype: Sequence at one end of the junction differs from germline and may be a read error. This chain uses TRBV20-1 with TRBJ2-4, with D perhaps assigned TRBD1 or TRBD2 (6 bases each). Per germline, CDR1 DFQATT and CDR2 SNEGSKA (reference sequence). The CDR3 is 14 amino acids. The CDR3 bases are TGCAGTGCTAGGGAAAGGGGGGCTTTGGGCATTAAGTACTTC. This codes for CSARERGALGIKYF.

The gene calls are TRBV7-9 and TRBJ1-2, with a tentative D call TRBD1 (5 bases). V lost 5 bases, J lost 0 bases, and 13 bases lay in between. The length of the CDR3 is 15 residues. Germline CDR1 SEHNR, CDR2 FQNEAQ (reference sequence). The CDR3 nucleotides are TGTGCCAGCAGCCAACGGGACCTCGCTAACTATGGCTACACCTTC. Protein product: CASSQRDLANYGYTF.

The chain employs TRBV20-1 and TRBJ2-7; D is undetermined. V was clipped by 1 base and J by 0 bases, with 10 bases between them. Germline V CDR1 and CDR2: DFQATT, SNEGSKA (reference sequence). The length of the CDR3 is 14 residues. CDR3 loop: CSARAVLDSYEQYF. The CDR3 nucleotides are TGCAGTGCTAGAGCGGTTTTGGACTCCTACGAGCAGTACTTC.